The rows below give T cell receptor beta chains drawn from one sample of a study of OX40 agonist ivuxolimab in advanced cancers. Libraries were prepared by immunoSEQ multiplex PCR; TCRdb keeps only in-frame clonotypes and omits some of them. The data show tens of thousands of clones, almost 90% seen once. This sample comprised CD4+ or CD8+ T cells sorted from blood, obtained in a trial of the OX40 agonist ivuxolimab. These receptor sequences come from an adult with an advanced solid tumor such as melanoma, head and neck, liver or kidney cancer. CDR3s include the opening cysteine and the closing phenylalanine or tryptophan. D genes are given only for firm matches. Clone size appears in some rows only: once, few, many, or a class for an expanded clone.

d_call,clone_size,j_call,v_call,cdr3_length,cdr3_aa,cdr3_nt
TRBD1,once,TRBJ1-1,TRBV9,17,CASSVDRAGNPNTEAFF,TGTGCCAGCAGCGTCGACAGGGCAGGGAACCCGAACACTGAAGCTTTCTTT
-,once,TRBJ1-1,TRBV2,13,CASSGHRNTEAFF,TGTGCCAGCAGTGGCCACAGGAACACTGAAGCTTTCTTT
-,-,TRBJ1-1,TRBV6-9,13,CASSYPGGTEAFF,TGTGCCAGCAGCTACCCCGGGGGGACTGAAGCTTTCTTT
-,-,TRBJ2-2,TRBV6-5,15,CASSYSSRGAGELFF,TGTGCCAGCAGTTACTCTTCTCGGGGAGCCGGGGAGCTGTTTTTT
-,-,TRBJ2-2,TRBV5-1,14,CASSPAGATGELFF,TGCGCCAGCAGCCCGGCAGGGGCCACCGGGGAGCTGTTTTTT
-,-,TRBJ2-3,TRBV6-1,13,CASKMGGSDTQYF,TGTGCCAGCAAGATGGGGGGCTCAGATACGCAGTATTTT
TRBD2,-,TRBJ2-3,TRBV19,14,CASSISSAGDTQYF,TGTGCCAGTAGTATCTCCTCAGCGGGGGATACGCAGTATTTT
TRBD1,few,TRBJ1-1,TRBV10-3,14,CAISQGALNTEAFF,TGTGCCATCAGCCAGGGGGCTTTGAACACTGAAGCTTTCTTT
-,-,TRBJ1-2,TRBV7-9,16,CASRPEPGSGGYGYTF,TGTGCCAGCAGGCCCGAACCGGGAAGCGGAGGGTATGGCTACACCTTC
TRBD1,once,TRBJ1-1,TRBV19,13,CASSRTGLTEAFF,TGTGCCAGTTCCCGGACAGGGCTGACTGAAGCTTTCTTT
TRBD2,-,TRBJ2-3,TRBV5-1,16,CASSLLAGETTDTQYF,TGCGCCAGCAGCTTACTAGCGGGGGAGACCACAGATACGCAGTATTTT
-,-,TRBJ2-7,TRBV19,14,CASSIGGRPYEQYF,TGTGCCAGTAGTATCGGGGGGCGCCCCTACGAGCAGTACTTC
-,once,TRBJ2-1,TRBV28,12,CASSLSGDEQFF,TGTGCCAGCAGTTTGTCGGGGGATGAGCAGTTCTTC
-,-,TRBJ2-3,TRBV7-8,14,CASSLDEKVNTQYF,TGTGCCAGCAGCTTGGACGAGAAAGTTAATACGCAGTATTTT
TRBD1,-,TRBJ1-2,TRBV5-4,14,CASSGTAGGYGYTF,TGTGCCAGCAGCGGGACAGCCGGGGGCTATGGCTACACCTTC
-,-,TRBJ1-2,TRBV6-1,14,CASSYGGETGGYTF,TGTGCCAGCAGCTACGGAGGGGAGACGGGGGGCTACACCTTC
-,-,TRBJ2-3,TRBV5-1,14,CASSLVQRTDTQYF,TGCGCCAGCAGCTTAGTGCAGCGCACAGATACGCAGTATTTT
-,-,TRBJ2-2,TRBV7-8,14,CASSLPANTGELFF,TGTGCCAGCAGCTTACCGGCTAACACCGGGGAGCTGTTTTTT
TRBD2,-,TRBJ2-7,TRBV2,14,CASSPLASGYEQYF,TGTGCCAGCAGTCCTCTAGCTAGCGGTTACGAGCAGTACTTC
-,-,TRBJ1-4,TRBV15,13,CATSREGGEKLFF,TGTGCCACCAGCAGGGAGGGTGGAGAAAAACTGTTTTTT
-,-,TRBJ2-6,TRBV28,15,CASSLDSSGANVLTF,TGTGCCAGCAGTCTGGACAGCTCTGGGGCCAACGTCCTGACTTTC
TRBD2,-,TRBJ2-1,TRBV2,15,CASSERGVSYNEQFF,TGTGCCAGCAGTGAACGGGGGGTCTCCTACAATGAGCAGTTCTTC
TRBD2,once,TRBJ2-5,TRBV5-4,15,CASSIAGGVQETQYF,TGTGCCAGCAGCATAGCGGGGGGGGTCCAAGAGACCCAGTACTTC
-,-,TRBJ2-6,TRBV7-3,18,CASSLRWQGEGGDNVLTF,TGTGCCAGCAGCTTAAGATGGCAGGGCGAAGGTGGAGACAACGTCCTGACTTTC
TRBD1,-,TRBJ1-2,TRBV5-6,17,CASSPELTGGLMYGYTF,TGTGCCAGCAGCCCGGAATTGACAGGGGGCTTGATGTATGGCTACACCTTC
-,-,TRBJ1-5,TRBV13,13,CASSLGLNQPQHF,TGTGCCAGCAGCTTAGGCCTAAATCAGCCCCAGCATTTT
-,-,TRBJ2-1,TRBV27,10,CASGRDEQFF,TGTGCCAGCGGTCGGGATGAGCAGTTCTTC